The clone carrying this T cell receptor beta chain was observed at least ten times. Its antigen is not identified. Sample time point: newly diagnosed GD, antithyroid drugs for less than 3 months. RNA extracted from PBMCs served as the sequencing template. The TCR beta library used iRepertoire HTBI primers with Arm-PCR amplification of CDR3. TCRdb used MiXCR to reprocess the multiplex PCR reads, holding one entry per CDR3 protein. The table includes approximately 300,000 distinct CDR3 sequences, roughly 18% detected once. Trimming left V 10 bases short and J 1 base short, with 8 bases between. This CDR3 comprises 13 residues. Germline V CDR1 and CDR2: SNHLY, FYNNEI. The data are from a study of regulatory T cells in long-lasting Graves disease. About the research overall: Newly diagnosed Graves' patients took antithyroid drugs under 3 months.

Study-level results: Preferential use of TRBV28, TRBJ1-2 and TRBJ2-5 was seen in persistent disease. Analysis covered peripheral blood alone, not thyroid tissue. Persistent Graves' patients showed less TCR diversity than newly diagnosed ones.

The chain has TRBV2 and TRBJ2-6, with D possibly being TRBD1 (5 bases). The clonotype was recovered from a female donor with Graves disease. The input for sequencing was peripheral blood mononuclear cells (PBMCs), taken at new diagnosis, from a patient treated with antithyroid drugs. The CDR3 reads CANRPSGANVLTF. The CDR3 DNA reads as TGTGCCAACAGGCCGTCTGGGGCCAACGTCCTGACTTTC.